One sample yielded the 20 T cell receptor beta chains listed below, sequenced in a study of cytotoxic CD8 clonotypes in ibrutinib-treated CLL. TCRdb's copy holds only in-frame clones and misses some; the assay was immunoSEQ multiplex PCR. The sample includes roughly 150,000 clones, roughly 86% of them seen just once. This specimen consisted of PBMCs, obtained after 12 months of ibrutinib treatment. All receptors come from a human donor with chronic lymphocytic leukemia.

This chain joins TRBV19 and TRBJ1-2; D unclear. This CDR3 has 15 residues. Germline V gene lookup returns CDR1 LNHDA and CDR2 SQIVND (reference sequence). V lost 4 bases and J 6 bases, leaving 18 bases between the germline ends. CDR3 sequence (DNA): TGTGCCAGTAGTAACCCGCGACCAAGGACGCATGGCTACACCTTC. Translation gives CASSNPRPRTHGYTF.

This CDR3 is CASVPGVTTSDSGNTIYF. CDR3 DNA sequence: TGTGCCAGTGTCCCAGGAGTAACGACTTCAGATTCTGGAAACACCATATATTTT. V gene TRBV11-3 combines with J gene TRBJ1-3; no reliable D call. CDR1 and CDR2 (germline): SGHNT, YENEEA. The V end lost 9 bases, the J end lost 1 base, and 25 bases lay between the germline ends. This CDR3 comprises 18 residues.

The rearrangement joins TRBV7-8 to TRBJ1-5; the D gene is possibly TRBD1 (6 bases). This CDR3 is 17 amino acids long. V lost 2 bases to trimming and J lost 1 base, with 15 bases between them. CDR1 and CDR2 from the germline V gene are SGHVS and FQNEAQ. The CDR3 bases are TGTGCCAGCAGCTTATGGGGTTTCGGACAGAGCAATCAGCCCCAGCATTTT. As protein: CASSLWGFGQSNQPQHF.

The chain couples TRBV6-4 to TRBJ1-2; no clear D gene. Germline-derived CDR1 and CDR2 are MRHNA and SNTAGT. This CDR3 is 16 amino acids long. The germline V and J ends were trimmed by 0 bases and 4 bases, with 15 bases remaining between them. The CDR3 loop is CASSDSFRKKVYGYTF. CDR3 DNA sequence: TGTGCCAGCAGTGACTCTTTCCGGAAGAAGGTCTATGGCTACACCTTC.

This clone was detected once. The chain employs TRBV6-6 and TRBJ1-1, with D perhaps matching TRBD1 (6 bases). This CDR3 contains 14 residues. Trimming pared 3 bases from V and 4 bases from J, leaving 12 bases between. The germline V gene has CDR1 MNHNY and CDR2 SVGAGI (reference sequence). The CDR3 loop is CASSYLLGGTEAFF. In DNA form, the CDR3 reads TGTGCCAGCAGTTATTTACTAGGGGGCACTGAAGCTTTCTTT.

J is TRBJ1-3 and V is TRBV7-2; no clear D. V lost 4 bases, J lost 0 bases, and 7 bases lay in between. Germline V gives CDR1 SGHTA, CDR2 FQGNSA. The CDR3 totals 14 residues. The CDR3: CASSSLGSGNTIYF. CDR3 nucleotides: TGTGCCAGCAGCTCCCTAGGCTCTGGAAACACCATATATTTT.

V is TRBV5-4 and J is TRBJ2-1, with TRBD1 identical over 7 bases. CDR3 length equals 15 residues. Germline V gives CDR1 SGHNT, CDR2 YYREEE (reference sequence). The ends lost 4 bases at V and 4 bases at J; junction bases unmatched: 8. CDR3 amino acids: CASSADREVYNEQFF. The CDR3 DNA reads TGTGCCAGCAGCGCTGACAGGGAAGTATACAATGAGCAGTTCTTC.

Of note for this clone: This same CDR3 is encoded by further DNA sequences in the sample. CDR3 in amino acids: CASSIAGTNTEAFF. In DNA form, the CDR3 reads TGTGCCAGTAGTATAGCAGGGACGAACACTGAAGCTTTCTTT. The chain combines TRBV19 with TRBJ1-1; weak D call: TRBD1 (5 bases). CDR1 and CDR2 from the germline V gene are LNHDA and SQIVND (reference sequence). The CDR3 length is 14 residues. Trimming stripped 1 base from V and 1 base from J, with 7 bases between.

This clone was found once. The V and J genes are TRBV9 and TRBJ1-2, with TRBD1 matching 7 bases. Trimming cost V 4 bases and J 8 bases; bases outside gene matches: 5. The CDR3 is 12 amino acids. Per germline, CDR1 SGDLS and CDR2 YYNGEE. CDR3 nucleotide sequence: TGTGCCAGCAGCAACGGGGACAGAGGCTACACCTTC. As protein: CASSNGDRGYTF.

CDR3 nucleotide sequence: TGTGCCAGCAGCTCCGGGCGGCGGGGGCAGTTCTTC. Translating it yields CASSSGRRGQFF. The chain joins TRBV2 to TRBJ2-1; maybe TRBD2 (6 bases). The CDR3 length is 12 residues. V lost 6 bases, J lost 12 bases, and 15 bases lay in between. Germline V gene lookup returns CDR1 SNHLY and CDR2 FYNNEI.

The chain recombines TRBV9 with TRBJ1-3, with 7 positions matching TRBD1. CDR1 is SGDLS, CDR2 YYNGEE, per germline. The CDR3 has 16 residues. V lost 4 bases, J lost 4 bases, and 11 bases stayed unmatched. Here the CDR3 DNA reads TGTGCCAGCAGCTTTGGACAGGACCTAGGAGGAAACACCATATATTTT. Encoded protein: CASSFGQDLGGNTIYF. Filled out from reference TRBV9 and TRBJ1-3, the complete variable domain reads DSGVTQTPKHLITATGQRVTLRCSPRSGDLSVYWYQQSLDQGLQFLIQYYNGEERAKGNILERFSAQQFPDLHSELNLSSLELGDSALYFCASSFGQDLGGNTIYFGEGSWLTVV.

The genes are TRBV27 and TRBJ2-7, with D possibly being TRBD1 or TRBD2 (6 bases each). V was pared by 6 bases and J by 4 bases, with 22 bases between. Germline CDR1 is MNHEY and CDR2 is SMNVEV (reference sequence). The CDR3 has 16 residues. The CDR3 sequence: CASRLTRQAIAYEQYF. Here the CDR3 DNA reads TGTGCCAGCAGACTGACTAGACAGGCAATCGCGTACGAGCAGTACTTC.

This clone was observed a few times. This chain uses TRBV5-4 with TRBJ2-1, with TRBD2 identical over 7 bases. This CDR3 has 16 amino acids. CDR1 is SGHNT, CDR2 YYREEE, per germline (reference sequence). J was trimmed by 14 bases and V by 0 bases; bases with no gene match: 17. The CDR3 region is CASSLGGGASGRAKFF. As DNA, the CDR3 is TGTGCCAGCAGCTTGGGAGGAGGGGCTAGCGGACGGGCAAAGTTCTTC.

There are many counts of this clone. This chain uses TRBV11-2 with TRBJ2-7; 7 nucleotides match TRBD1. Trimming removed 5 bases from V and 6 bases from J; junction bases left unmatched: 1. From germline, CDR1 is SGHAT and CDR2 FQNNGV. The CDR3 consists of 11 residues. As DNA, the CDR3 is TGTGCCAGCAGCCAGGGGGTCGAGCAGTACTTC. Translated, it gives CASSQGVEQYF.

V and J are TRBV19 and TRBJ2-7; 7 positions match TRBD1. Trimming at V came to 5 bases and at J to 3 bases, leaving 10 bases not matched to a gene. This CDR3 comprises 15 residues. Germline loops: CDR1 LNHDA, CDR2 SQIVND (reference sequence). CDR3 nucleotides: TGTGCCAGTAGTGAAAACAGGGGATTAGTCTACGAGCAGTACTTC. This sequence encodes CASSENRGLVYEQYF.

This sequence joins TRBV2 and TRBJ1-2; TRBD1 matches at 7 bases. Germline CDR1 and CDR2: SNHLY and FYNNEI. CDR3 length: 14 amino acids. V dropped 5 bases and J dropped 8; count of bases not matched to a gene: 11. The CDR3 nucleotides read TGTGCCAGCAGTTTTGCCCGACAGGGAGGCGGCTACACCTTC. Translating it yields CASSFARQGGGYTF.

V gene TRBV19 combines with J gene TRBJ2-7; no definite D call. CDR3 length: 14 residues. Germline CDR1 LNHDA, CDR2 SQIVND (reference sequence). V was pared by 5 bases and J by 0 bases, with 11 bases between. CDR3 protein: CASSEKRSSYEQYF. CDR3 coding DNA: TGTGCCAGTAGTGAAAAGAGGAGCTCCTACGAGCAGTACTTC.

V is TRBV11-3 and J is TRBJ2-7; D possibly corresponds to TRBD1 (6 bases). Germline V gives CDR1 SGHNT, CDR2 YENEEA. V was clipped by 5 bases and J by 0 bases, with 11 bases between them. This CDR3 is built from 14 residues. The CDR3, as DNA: TGTGCCAGCAGCAGATTAGGGGGCTCCTACGAGCAGTACTTC. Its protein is CASSRLGGSYEQYF.

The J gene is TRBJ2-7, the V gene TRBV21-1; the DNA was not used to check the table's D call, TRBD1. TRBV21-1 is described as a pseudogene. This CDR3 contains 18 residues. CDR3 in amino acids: CASSKVGGTGVTNYEQYF. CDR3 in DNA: TGTGCCAGCAGCAAAGTGGGGGGGACAGGTGTCACGAACTACGAGCAGTACTTC.

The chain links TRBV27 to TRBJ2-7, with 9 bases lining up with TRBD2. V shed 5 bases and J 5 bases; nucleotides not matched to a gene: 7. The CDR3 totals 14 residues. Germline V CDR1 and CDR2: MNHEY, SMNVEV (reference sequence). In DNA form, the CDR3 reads TGTGCCAGCAGTCGATCACTAGCGGGTAACGAGCAGTACTTC. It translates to CASSRSLAGNEQYF.